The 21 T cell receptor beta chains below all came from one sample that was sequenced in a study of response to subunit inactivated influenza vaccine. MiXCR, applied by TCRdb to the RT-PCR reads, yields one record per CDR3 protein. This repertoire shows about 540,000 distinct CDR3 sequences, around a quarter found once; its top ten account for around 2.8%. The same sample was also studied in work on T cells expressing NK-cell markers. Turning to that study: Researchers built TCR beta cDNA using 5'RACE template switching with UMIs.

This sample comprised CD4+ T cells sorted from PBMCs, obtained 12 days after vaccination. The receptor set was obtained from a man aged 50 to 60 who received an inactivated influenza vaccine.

The CDR3 spells CSLLRAGRGRDEQFF. CDR3 in DNA: TGCAGCCTCCTCCGGGCTGGGCGGGGCAGGGATGAGCAGTTCTTC. V and J are TRBV29-1 and TRBJ2-1; a weak D match, TRBD2 (6 bases). The V and J ends lost 8 bases and 8 bases respectively, with 25 bases between them. The germline gives CDR1 SQVTM, CDR2 ANQGSEA. The CDR3 sequence is 15 residues long.

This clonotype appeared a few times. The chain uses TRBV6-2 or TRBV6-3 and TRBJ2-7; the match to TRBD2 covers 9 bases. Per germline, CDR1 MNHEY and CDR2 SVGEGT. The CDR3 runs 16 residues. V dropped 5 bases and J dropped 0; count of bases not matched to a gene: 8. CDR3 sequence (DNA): TGTGCCAGCAGTCCCAGGAGCGGGGGGACCTCCTACGAGCAGTACTTC. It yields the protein CASSPRSGGTSYEQYF.

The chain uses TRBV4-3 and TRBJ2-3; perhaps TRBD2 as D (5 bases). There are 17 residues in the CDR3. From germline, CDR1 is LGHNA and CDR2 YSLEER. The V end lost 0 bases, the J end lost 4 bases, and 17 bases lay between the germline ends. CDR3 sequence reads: CASSQDYLGGGADTQYF. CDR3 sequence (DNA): TGCGCCAGCAGCCAAGATTATTTGGGCGGAGGAGCAGATACGCAGTATTTT.

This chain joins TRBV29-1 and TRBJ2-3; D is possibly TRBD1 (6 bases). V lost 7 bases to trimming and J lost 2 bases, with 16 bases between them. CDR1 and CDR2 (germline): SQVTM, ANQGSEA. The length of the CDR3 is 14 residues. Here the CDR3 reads CSGGPGHYTDTQYF. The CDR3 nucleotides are TGCAGCGGGGGTCCGGGACACTACACAGATACGCAGTATTTT.

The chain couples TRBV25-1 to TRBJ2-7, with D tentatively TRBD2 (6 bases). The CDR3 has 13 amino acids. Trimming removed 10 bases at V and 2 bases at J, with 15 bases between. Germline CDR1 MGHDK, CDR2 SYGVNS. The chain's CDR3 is CATRGGATYEQYF. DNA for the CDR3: TGTGCCACCAGAGGCGGGGCAACCTACGAGCAGTACTTC.

The CDR3 loop is CASTRGARTDTQYF. Written as DNA, the CDR3 is TGTGCCAGCACTCGGGGGGCGCGCACAGATACGCAGTATTTT. The chain couples TRBV7-2 to TRBJ2-3; D might be TRBD2 (7 bases). Germline assignment: CDR1 SGHTA and CDR2 FQGNSA. V lost 7 bases to trimming and J lost 1 base, with 12 bases between them. The CDR3 runs to 14 residues.

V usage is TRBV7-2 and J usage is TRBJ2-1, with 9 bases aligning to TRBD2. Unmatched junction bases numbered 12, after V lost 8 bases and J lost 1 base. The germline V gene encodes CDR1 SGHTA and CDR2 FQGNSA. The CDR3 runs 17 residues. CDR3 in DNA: TGTGCCAGCCAAGTGGGCGGGAGGGCCCTATCCTACAATGAGCAGTTCTTC. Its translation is CASQVGGRALSYNEQFF.

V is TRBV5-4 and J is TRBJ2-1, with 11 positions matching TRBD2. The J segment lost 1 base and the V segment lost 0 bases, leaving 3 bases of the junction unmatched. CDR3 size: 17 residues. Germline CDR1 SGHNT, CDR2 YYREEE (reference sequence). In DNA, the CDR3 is TGTGCCAGCAGCTTGGATGGACTAGCGGGTTCCTACAATGAGCAGTTCTTC. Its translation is CASSLDGLAGSYNEQFF.

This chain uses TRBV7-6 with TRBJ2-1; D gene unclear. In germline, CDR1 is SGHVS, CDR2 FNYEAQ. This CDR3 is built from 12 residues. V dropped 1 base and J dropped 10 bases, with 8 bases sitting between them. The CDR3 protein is CASSLGPEEQFF. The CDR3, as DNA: TGTGCCAGCAGCTTAGGCCCGGAGGAGCAGTTCTTC.

The CDR3 reads CASSPLDSYRHPYEQYF. Written as DNA, the CDR3 is TGTGCCAGCAGCCCCCTCGATAGCTACCGTCACCCCTACGAGCAGTACTTC. This sequence joins TRBV28 and TRBJ2-7; D ambiguous. The germline CDR1 and CDR2 sequences are MDHEN and SYDVKM. With 6 bases removed from V and 2 bases from J, the gap between germline ends came to 23 bases. The CDR3 covers 17 residues.

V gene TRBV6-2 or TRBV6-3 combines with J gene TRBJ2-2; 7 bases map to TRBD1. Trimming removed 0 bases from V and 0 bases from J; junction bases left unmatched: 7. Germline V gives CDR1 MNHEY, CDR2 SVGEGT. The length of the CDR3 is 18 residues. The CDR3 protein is CASSYSRQGSPNTGELFF. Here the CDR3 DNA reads TGTGCCAGCAGTTACTCAAGACAGGGCTCCCCGAACACCGGGGAGCTGTTTTTT.

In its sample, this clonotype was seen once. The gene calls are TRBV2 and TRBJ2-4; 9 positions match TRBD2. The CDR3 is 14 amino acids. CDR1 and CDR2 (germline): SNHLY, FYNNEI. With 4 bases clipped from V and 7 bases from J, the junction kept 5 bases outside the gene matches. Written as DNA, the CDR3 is TGTGCCAGCAGTGCGAGCGGGAGGAGGAACATTCAGTACTTC. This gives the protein CASSASGRRNIQYF. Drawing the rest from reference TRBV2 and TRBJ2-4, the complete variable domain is EPEVTQTPSHQVTQMGQEVILRCVPISNHLYFYWYRQILGQKVEFLVSFYNNEISEKSEIFDDQFSVERPDGSNFTLKIRSTKLEDSAMYFCASSASGRRNIQYFGAGTRLSVL.

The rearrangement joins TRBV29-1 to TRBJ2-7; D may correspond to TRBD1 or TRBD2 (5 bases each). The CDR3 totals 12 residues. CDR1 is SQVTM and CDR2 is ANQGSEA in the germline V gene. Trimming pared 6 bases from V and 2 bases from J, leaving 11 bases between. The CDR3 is CSVTGPPYEQYF. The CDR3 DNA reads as TGCAGCGTAACGGGACCCCCCTACGAGCAGTACTTC.

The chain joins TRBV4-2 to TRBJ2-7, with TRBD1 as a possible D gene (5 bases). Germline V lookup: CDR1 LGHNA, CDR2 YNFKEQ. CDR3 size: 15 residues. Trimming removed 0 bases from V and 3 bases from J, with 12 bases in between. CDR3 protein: CASSQDPRENYEQYF. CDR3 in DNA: TGTGCCAGCAGCCAAGATCCCAGGGAAAACTACGAGCAGTACTTC.

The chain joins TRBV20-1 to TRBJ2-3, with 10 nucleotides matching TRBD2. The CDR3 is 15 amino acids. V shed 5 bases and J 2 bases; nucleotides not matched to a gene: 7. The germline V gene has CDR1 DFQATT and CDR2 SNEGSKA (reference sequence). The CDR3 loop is CSAFPTSGYTDTQYF. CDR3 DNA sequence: TGCAGTGCTTTTCCGACTAGCGGGTACACAGATACGCAGTATTTT.

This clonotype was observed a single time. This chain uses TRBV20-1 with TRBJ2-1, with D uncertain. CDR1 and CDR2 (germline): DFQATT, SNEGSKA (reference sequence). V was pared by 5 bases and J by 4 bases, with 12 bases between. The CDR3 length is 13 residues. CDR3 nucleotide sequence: TGCAGTGCTGCGCGTTTGGGGTACAATGAGCAGTTCTTC. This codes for CSAARLGYNEQFF.

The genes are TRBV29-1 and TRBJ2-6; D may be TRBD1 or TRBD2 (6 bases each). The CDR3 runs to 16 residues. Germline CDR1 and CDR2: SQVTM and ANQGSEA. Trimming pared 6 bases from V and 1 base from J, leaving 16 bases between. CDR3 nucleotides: TGCAGCGTCTCACAGGGACTTATTTCTGGGGCCAACGTCCTGACTTTC. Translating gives CSVSQGLISGANVLTF.

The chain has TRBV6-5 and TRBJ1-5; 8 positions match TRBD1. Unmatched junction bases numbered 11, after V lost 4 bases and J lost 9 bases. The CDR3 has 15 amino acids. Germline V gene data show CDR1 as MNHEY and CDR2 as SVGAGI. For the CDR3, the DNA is TGTGCCAGCAGTTCAGGGGGCGCTGAGCGAAGGCCCCAGCATTTT. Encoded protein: CASSSGGAERRPQHF.

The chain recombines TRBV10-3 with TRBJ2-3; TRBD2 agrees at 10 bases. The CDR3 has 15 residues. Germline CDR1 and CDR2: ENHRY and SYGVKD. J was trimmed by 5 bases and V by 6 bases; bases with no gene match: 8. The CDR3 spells CAISPAGGPGDTQYF. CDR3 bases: TGTGCCATCAGCCCAGCGGGAGGGCCGGGAGATACGCAGTATTTT.

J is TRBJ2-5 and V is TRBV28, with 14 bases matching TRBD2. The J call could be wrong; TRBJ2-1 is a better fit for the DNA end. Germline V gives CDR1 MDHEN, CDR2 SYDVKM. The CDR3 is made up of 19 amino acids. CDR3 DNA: TGTGCCAGCAGGGACGTACCCGGGACTAGCGGGGGACCTGGGGAGACCCAGTTCTTC. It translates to CASRDVPGTSGGPGETQFF.

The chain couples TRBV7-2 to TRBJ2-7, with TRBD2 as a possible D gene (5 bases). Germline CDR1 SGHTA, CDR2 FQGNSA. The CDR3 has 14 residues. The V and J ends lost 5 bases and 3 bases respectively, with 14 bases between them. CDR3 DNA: TGTGCCAGCAGCCTAGACATAGGACTCTACGAGCAGTACTTC. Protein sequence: CASSLDIGLYEQYF.